This T cell receptor (beta chain) was found in a study of T cell repertoires in cytomegalovirus infection (dated by TCRdb to the late 2010s). Some background on the complete study: Peptide stimulations targeted recently identified HLA-C-restricted CMV epitopes, whose presentation resists viral immunomodulation, together with well-studied HLA-B-restricted epitopes. Donor HLA type was relevant to the analysis, because carriage of CMV infection together with the matching HLA type was indicated by public TCR beta signatures. Broad study findings and their caveats: Carriers of CMV infection plus the relevant HLA type were discriminated by the cumulative frequency of public TCR beta family members in the study cohort and in an independent roughly 400-donor cohort. The ex vivo response was dominated by HLA-C-restricted CMV-specific TCR beta clonotypes, which also provided the single most frequent clonotype in two of eight donors.

The CDR3 spans 17 residues, from the cysteine through the phenylalanine. The DNA shown is the 51-base CDR3, in frame from base 1. The V end loses 4 bases and the J end loses 1 base, and a stretch of 19 bases separates them. The germline V gene provides CDR1 SGHDN and CDR2 FVKESK. The treatment or condition label, read with the paper, signifies: in vitro stimulation with specific CMV peptide epitopes to enrich CMV-specific T cells. The sample was run on an Illumina HiSeq 1500. The raw public data were reprocessed by TCRdb itself: fastp quality trimming at Q25, MiXCR clonotype calling, in-frame beta chains only. Rows are combined by CDR3 protein, so each entry shows the most common genes and DNA. The sample has under 850,000 distinct CDR3 sequences on record, approximately 33% of them singletons. The ten largest account for over 15% of the sample. A note on this clonotype: There is no known antigen for this receptor. Per-base qualities were not stored, and no clone one base away is much larger.

The clonotype was recovered from a human donor in good health (CMV status not recorded). Some clones in this sample may be carry-over from other donors' samples. The sequence links TRBV14 to TRBJ1-1; the D gene assignment is ambiguous. The specimen comprised cultured PBMCs, sampled from culture after CMV antigen stimulation. For the CDR3, the sequence is CASSLTVGGSWNTEAFF. The nucleotide sequence reads TGTGCCAGCAGCCTGACGGTGGGAGGGAGTTGGAACACTGAAGCTTTCTTT.